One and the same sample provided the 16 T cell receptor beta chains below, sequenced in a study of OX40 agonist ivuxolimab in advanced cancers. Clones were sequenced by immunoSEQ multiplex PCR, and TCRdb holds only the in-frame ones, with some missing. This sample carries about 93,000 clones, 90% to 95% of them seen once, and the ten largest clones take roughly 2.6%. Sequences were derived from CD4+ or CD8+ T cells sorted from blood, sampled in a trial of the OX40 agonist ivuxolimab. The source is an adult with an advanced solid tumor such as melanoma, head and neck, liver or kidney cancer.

CDR3 bases: TGTGCCAGCAGCGTTAGGTCGTGGGAATACACAGATACGCAGTATTTT. Translation gives CASSVRSWEYTDTQYF. V usage is TRBV9 and J usage is TRBJ2-3; the D is unclear. Trimming shortened V by 2 bases and J by 2 bases, and 15 bases separated the two germline ends. The germline CDR1 and CDR2 sequences are SGDLS and YYNGEE. CDR3 length: 16 amino acids.

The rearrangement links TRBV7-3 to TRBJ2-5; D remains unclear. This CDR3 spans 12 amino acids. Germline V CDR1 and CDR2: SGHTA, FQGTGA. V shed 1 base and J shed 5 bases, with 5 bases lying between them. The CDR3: CASSLNGETQYF. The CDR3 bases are TGTGCCAGCAGCTTAAACGGGGAGACCCAGTACTTC.

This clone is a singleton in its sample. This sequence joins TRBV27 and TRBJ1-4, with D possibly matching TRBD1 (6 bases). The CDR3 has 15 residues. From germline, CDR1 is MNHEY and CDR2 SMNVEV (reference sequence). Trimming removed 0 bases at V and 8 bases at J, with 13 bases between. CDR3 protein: CASSLSSRGGEKLFF. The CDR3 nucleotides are TGTGCCAGCAGTTTATCATCCAGGGGTGGAGAAAAACTGTTTTTT.

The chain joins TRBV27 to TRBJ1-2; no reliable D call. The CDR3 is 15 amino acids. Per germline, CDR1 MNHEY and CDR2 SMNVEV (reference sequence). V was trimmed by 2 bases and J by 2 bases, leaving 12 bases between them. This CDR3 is CASSLTQDPNYGYTF. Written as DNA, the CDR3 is TGTGCCAGCAGTTTAACGCAGGACCCGAACTATGGCTACACCTTC.

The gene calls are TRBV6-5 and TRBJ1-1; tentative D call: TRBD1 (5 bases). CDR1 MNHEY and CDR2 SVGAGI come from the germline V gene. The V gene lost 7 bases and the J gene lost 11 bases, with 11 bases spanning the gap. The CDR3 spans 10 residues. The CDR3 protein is CASTGPGAFF. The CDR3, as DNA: TGTGCCAGCACGGGACCCGGGGCTTTCTTT.

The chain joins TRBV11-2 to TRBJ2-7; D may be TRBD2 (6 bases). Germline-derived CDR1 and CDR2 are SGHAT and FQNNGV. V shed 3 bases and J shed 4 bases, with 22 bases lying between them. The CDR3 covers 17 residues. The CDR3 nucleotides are TGTGCCAGCAGCTTGTGGGAGACCCTCGGGGGAGCTTACGAGCAGTACTTC. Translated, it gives CASSLWETLGGAYEQYF.

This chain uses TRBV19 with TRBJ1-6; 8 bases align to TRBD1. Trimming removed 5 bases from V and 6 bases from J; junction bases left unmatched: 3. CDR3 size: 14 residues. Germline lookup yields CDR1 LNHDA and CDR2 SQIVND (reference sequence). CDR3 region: CASSPGQANSPLHF. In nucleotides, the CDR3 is TGTGCCAGTAGTCCGGGACAGGCTAATTCACCCCTCCACTTT.

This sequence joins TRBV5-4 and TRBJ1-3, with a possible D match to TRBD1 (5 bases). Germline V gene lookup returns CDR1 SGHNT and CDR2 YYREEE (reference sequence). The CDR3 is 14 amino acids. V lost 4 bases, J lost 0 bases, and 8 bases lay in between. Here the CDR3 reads CASSSDSSGNTIYF. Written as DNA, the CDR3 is TGTGCCAGCAGCAGTGACAGCTCTGGAAACACCATATATTTT.

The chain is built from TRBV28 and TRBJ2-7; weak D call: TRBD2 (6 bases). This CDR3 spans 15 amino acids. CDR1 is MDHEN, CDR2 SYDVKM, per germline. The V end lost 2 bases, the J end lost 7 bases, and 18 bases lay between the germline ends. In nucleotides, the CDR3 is TGTGCCAGCAGTTTAATCAGACTAGAGAAGATTGAGCAGTACTTC. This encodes CASSLIRLEKIEQYF. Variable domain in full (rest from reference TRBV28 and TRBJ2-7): DVKVTQSSRYLVKRTGEKVFLECVQDMDHENMFWYRQDPGLGLRLIYFSYDVKMKEKGDIPEGYSVSREKKERFSLILESASTNQTSMYLCASSLIRLEKIEQYFGPGTRLTVT.

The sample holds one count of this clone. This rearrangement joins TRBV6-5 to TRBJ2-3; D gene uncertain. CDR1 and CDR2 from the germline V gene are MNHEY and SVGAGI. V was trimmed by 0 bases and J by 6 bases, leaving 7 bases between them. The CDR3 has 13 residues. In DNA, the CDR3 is TGTGCCAGCAGTTACTCCGGACGGGATACGCAGTATTTT. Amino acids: CASSYSGRDTQYF.

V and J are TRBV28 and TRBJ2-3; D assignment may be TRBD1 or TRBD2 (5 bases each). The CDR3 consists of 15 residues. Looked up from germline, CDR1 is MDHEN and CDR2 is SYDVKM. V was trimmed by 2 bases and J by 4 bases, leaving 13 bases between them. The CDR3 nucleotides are TGTGCCAGCAGTTTAATGGGCAGGGACCCAGATACGCAGTATTTT. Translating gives CASSLMGRDPDTQYF. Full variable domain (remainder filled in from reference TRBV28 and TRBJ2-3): DVKVTQSSRYLVKRTGEKVFLECVQDMDHENMFWYRQDPGLGLRLIYFSYDVKMKEKGDIPEGYSVSREKKERFSLILESASTNQTSMYLCASSLMGRDPDTQYFGPGTRLTVL.

This chain's CDR3 is CASTLSSGGGETQYF. The CDR3, as DNA: TGTGCCAGCACCCTATCTAGCGGGGGCGGAGAGACCCAGTACTTC. V is TRBV2 and J is TRBJ2-5, with 10 bases that match TRBD2. Germline CDR1 and CDR2: SNHLY and FYNNEI. This CDR3 has 15 amino acids. The V and J ends lost 7 bases and 4 bases, in that order; junction bases with no gene match: 9. The variable domain in full, completed from reference TRBV2 and TRBJ2-5, reads EPEVTQTPSHQVTQMGQEVILRCVPISNHLYFYWYRQILGQKVEFLVSFYNNEISEKSEIFDDQFSVERPDGSNFTLKIRSTKLEDSAMYFCASTLSSGGGETQYFGPGTRLLVL.

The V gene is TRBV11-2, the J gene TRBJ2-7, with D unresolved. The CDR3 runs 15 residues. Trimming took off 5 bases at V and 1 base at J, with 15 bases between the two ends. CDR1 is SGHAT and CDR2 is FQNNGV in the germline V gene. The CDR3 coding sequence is TGTGCCAGCAGCGGAGAAGCAGGTGATTCCTACGAGCAGTACTTC. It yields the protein CASSGEAGDSYEQYF.

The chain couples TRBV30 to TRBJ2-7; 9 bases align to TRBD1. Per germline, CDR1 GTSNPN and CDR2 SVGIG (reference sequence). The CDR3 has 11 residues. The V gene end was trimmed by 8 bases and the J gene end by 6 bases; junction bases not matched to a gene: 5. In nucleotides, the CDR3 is TGTGCCGCGGACAGGGGAGGCGAGCAGTACTTC. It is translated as CAADRGGEQYF. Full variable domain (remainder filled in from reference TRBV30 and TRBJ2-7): SQTIHQWPATLVQPVGSPLSLECTVEGTSNPNLYWYRQAAGRGLQLLFYSVGIGQISSEVPQNLSASRPQDRQFILSSKKLLLSDSGFYLCAADRGGEQYFGPGTRLTVT.

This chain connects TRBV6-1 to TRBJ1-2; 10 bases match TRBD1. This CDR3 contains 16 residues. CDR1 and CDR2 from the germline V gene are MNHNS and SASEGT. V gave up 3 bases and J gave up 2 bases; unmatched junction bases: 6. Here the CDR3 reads CASSDPTTGGNYGYTF. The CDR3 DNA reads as TGTGCCAGCAGTGACCCAACGACAGGGGGCAACTATGGCTACACCTTC.

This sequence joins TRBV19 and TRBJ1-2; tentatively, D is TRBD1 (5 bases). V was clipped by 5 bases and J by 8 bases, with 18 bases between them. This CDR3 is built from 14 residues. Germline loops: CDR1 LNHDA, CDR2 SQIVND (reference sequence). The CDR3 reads CASSSSMGVWGYTF. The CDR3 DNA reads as TGTGCCAGTAGTTCGTCTATGGGGGTATGGGGCTACACCTTC.